The 9 T cell receptor beta chains presented below share a single source sample, sequenced in a study of blood T cells in healthy people across ages. For the second PCR, which ran for 7 to 11 cycles, a sample-barcoded 5' primer and a J-beta primer mix were used. TCRdb itself ran the 5' RACE reads through MiXCR, one entry per CDR3 protein. Of approximately 730,000 distinct CDR3 sequences listed, about 55% are singletons. Sequenced input: blood. The origin of the receptors is an elderly man in good health.

This clonotype was observed a few times. The chain uses TRBV27 and TRBJ1-6; no firm D call. The CDR3 spans 14 residues. Trimming removed 5 bases at V and 9 bases at J, with 14 bases between. Germline V gives CDR1 MNHEY, CDR2 SMNVEV (reference sequence). The CDR3 sequence is CASSVRNSGSPLHF. For the CDR3, the DNA is TGTGCCAGCAGTGTCCGAAATTCTGGTTCACCCCTCCACTTT.

The chain links TRBV6-1 to TRBJ2-1, with D possibly being TRBD2 (7 bases). Germline V CDR1 and CDR2: MNHNS, SASEGT. The CDR3 has 15 amino acids. V was trimmed by 0 bases and J by 3 bases, leaving 9 bases between them. CDR3: CASSEAGGDYNEQFF. In DNA form, the CDR3 reads TGTGCCAGCAGTGAAGCAGGGGGGGACTACAATGAGCAGTTCTTC.

This clonotype has only one observation. The chain joins TRBV12-5 to TRBJ1-1; D is ambiguous. Deletions cut 3 bases from V and 1 base from J, with 15 bases between. Germline V gives CDR1 LGHNT, CDR2 FRNRAP. The CDR3 totals 16 residues. The CDR3 DNA sequence: TGTGCTAGTGGTTTTCGGACCCTCCGCCCGAACACTGAAGCTTTCTTT. Translating it yields CASGFRTLRPNTEAFF.

This chain joins TRBV20-1 and TRBJ2-7, with 12 bases identical to TRBD2. J gave up 6 bases and V 5 bases, and 5 bases lay outside the gene matches. The CDR3 totals 13 residues. Germline V gene data show CDR1 as DFQATT and CDR2 as SNEGSKA (reference sequence). The CDR3 region has the DNA TGCAGTGCTCGGACTAGCGGGAAAGGCGAGCAGTACTTC. Translated: CSARTSGKGEQYF.

This clonotype showed up just a few times. V gene TRBV28 combines with J gene TRBJ2-3, with TRBD2 matching over 9 bases. The germline CDR1 and CDR2 sequences are MDHEN and SYDVKM. The V and J ends lost 5 bases and 5 bases, in that order; junction bases with no gene match: 17. The CDR3 has 18 residues. CDR3 amino acids: CASSPSGSGRREGDTQYF. The CDR3 nucleotides are TGTGCCAGCAGTCCCTCGGGTAGCGGGAGACGGGAAGGAGATACGCAGTATTTT.

The chain links TRBV9 to TRBJ2-1, with 12 nucleotides matching TRBD2. The CDR3 covers 15 residues. V was clipped by 3 bases and J by 7 bases; unmatched bases: 5. Per the germline V gene, CDR1 is SGDLS and CDR2 is YYNGEE. The CDR3 DNA is TGTGCCAGCAGCGCAACTAGCGGGAGGCCGAATGAGCAGTTCTTC. Its protein product is CASSATSGRPNEQFF.

This clonotype was seen a handful of times. The chain carries TRBV5-1 and TRBJ2-1, with 14 bases identical to TRBD2. Germline V gives CDR1 SGHRS, CDR2 YFSETQ. After removal of 0 bases from V and 8 bases from J, the junction contained 7 bases not matched to a gene. The CDR3 is made up of 17 amino acids. CDR3 coding DNA: TGCGCCAGCAGCTTGGGGGGGACTAGCGGGAGTGGGTATGAGCAGTTCTTC. Translating gives CASSLGGTSGSGYEQFF.

The chain uses TRBV25-1 and TRBJ1-2, with D possibly TRBD1 on 6 matching bases. The CDR3 covers 18 residues. Germline CDR1 and CDR2: MGHDK and SYGVNS. With 1 base removed from V and 7 bases from J, the gap between germline ends came to 25 bases. The CDR3 DNA sequence: TGTGCCAGCAGTGAATTGGATAGTCGGACAGCTACCGTACTTGGCTACACCTTC. It translates to CASSELDSRTATVLGYTF.

This clonotype appeared a few times. The chain uses TRBV5-1 and TRBJ2-6; D remains ambiguous. The V end was cut by 2 bases, the J end by 2 bases, with 8 bases between. This CDR3 is built from 15 residues. CDR1 is SGHRS and CDR2 is YFSETQ in the germline V gene. The CDR3 DNA sequence: TGCGCCAGCAGCTTTCAAGGAGCTGGGGCCAACGTCCTGACTTTC. Encoded protein: CASSFQGAGANVLTF. The full variable domain, its missing parts supplied by reference TRBV5-1 and TRBJ2-6, is KAGVTQTPRYLIKTRGQQVTLSCSPISGHRSVSWYQQTPGQGLQFLFEYFSETQRNKGNFPGRFSGRQFSNSRSEMNVSTLELGDSALYLCASSFQGAGANVLTFGAGSRLTVL.